A single sample gave rise to the 32 T cell receptor beta chains below, sequenced in a study of cytomegalovirus exposure and HLA in healthy donors. Use of 60 Vbeta and 13 Jbeta primers characterized the PCR. Sequenced by immunoSEQ multiplex PCR; TCRdb stores in-frame clones only, minus some. This sample contains roughly 100,000 clones. The sample consisted of PBMCs. The receptor source for this set is a man aged 40-50 years in good health and CMV-seronegative.

This chain's CDR3 is CASSKDRVRGETQYF. The DNA for the CDR3 is TGTGCCAGCAGCAAAGACAGGGTTCGGGGAGAGACCCAGTACTTC. The V gene is TRBV6-5, the J gene TRBJ2-5, with TRBD1 matching over 7 bases. There are 15 residues in the CDR3. In germline, CDR1 is MNHEY, CDR2 SVGAGI. J lost 4 bases, V lost 6 bases, and 11 bases had no gene match.

The V and J genes are TRBV2 and TRBJ1-4; 8 positions match TRBD1. V lost 8 bases to trimming and J lost 7 bases; unmatched junction nucleotides: 9. There are 14 residues in the CDR3. Germline loops: CDR1 SNHLY, CDR2 FYNNEI. The CDR3 DNA reads as TGTGCCAGCTCCTCTCCCGGACAGGGTGAAAAACTGTTTTTT. Its translation: CASSSPGQGEKLFF.

The rearrangement joins TRBV7-2 to TRBJ2-7; the match to TRBD2 covers 7 bases. The germline CDR1 and CDR2 sequences are SGHTA and FQGNSA. The CDR3 covers 14 residues. Losses at the gene ends were 7 bases for V and 3 bases for J; bases not matched to a gene: 9. The CDR3 here is CASTSGRGDYEQYF. The DNA for the CDR3 is TGTGCCAGCACATCAGGGAGGGGAGACTACGAGCAGTACTTC.

This sequence joins TRBV10-3 and TRBJ2-1; D gene unclear. V lost 2 bases, J lost 3 bases, and 8 bases lay in between. This CDR3 is 14 amino acids long. The germline CDR1 and CDR2 sequences are ENHRY and SYGVKD. The CDR3 spells CAISEPSIYNEQFF. CDR3 coding DNA: TGTGCCATCAGTGAGCCGTCTATCTACAATGAGCAGTTCTTC.

In DNA, the CDR3 is TGCAGCGTTGCTAGCCGAGAGACCCAGTACTTC. Translated, it gives CSVASRETQYF. This chain uses TRBV29-1 with TRBJ2-5; maybe TRBD2 (5 bases). V lost 4 bases, J lost 4 bases, and 7 bases lay in between. The CDR3 has 11 residues. Germline-derived CDR1 and CDR2 are SQVTM and ANQGSEA.

For this clone: A read error may account for a junction end that differs from germline. The rearrangement links TRBV5-1 to TRBJ2-3, with TRBD2 matching over 14 bases. Germline V gene data show CDR1 as SGHRS and CDR2 as YFSETQ. The CDR3 covers 16 residues. Here the CDR3 DNA reads TGCGCCGGCAGCCCGGGACTAGCGGGAGCGGTAGATACGCAGTATTTT. Amino acid sequence: CAGSPGLAGAVDTQYF.

The chain couples TRBV9 to TRBJ2-1; TRBD1 might be the D (6 bases). With 2 bases removed from V and 6 bases from J, the gap between germline ends came to 9 bases. CDR3 length: 13 amino acids. Germline assignment: CDR1 SGDLS and CDR2 YYNGEE. CDR3: CASSVDRPNEQFF. CDR3 DNA sequence: TGTGCCAGCAGCGTCGACAGGCCCAATGAGCAGTTCTTC.

V gene TRBV28 combines with J gene TRBJ1-5; 10 bases map to TRBD1. The CDR3 extends over 14 amino acids. The J segment lost 5 bases and the V segment lost 11 bases, leaving 9 bases of the junction unmatched. Germline V gene data show CDR1 as MDHEN and CDR2 as SYDVKM. This CDR3 reads CAGRDRGRDQPQHF. The CDR3 DNA sequence: TGTGCCGGACGAGACAGGGGGCGGGATCAGCCCCAGCATTTT.

The V call is TRBV5-1, the J call TRBJ2-1, with 7 bases aligning to TRBD1. The junction had 8 bases not matched to a gene; V was cut back by 4 bases and J by 7 bases. In germline, CDR1 is SGHRS, CDR2 YFSETQ. This CDR3 is 14 amino acids long. The CDR3 nucleotides read TGCGCCAGCAGCCCGGGGACAGTTAGAAATGAGCAGTTCTTC. It specifies CASSPGTVRNEQFF.

The chain couples TRBV2 to TRBJ2-5; TRBD2 agrees at 7 bases. V lost 1 base and J lost 5; bases outside the gene matches: 7. CDR3 size: 15 residues. Germline assignment: CDR1 SNHLY and CDR2 FYNNEI. Here the CDR3 reads CASSEVGLSVETQYF. In DNA, the CDR3 is TGTGCCAGCAGTGAAGTGGGACTATCTGTTGAGACCCAGTACTTC. The entire variable domain, with the rest obtained from reference TRBV2 and TRBJ2-5, is as follows: EPEVTQTPSHQVTQMGQEVILRCVPISNHLYFYWYRQILGQKVEFLVSFYNNEISEKSEIFDDQFSVERPDGSNFTLKIRSTKLEDSAMYFCASSEVGLSVETQYFGPGTRLLVL.

The chain couples TRBV14 to TRBJ1-6; 8 nucleotides agree with TRBD1. CDR1 is SGHDN, CDR2 FVKESK, per germline. V gave up 8 bases and J gave up 8 bases; unmatched junction bases: 8. CDR3 size: 14 residues. The CDR3 DNA follows: TGTGCCAGCCGATCGACAGGGGATTATTCACCCCTCCACTTT. Protein sequence: CASRSTGDYSPLHF.

This chain joins TRBV28 and TRBJ1-2; D may be TRBD1 (5 bases). With 7 bases removed from V and 6 bases from J, the gap between germline ends came to 12 bases. CDR3 length equals 12 residues. Per the germline V gene, CDR1 is MDHEN and CDR2 is SYDVKM. The CDR3 sequence: CASNWVGDGYTF. CDR3 bases: TGTGCCAGCAACTGGGTAGGGGATGGCTACACCTTC.

With regard to this clone: The same CDR3 is also encoded by other DNA sequences in this sample. This chain connects TRBV9 to TRBJ2-5; 9 bases are a match to TRBD2. V lost 3 bases to trimming and J lost 2 bases; unmatched junction nucleotides: 5. The CDR3 totals 15 residues. Germline V gene sequence: CDR1 SGDLS, CDR2 YYNGEE. The CDR3 sequence: CASSGSGRPQETQYF. CDR3 coding DNA: TGTGCCAGCAGCGGTAGCGGGAGACCACAAGAGACCCAGTACTTC. Full variable domain (missing parts from reference TRBV9 and TRBJ2-5): DSGVTQTPKHLITATGQRVTLRCSPRSGDLSVYWYQQSLDQGLQFLIQYYNGEERAKGNILERFSAQQFPDLHSELNLSSLELGDSALYFCASSGSGRPQETQYFGPGTRLLVL.

This chain uses TRBV14 with TRBJ2-7, with D possibly matching TRBD2 (5 bases). The germline V gene encodes CDR1 SGHDN and CDR2 FVKESK. The length of the CDR3 is 13 residues. V was shortened by 7 bases and J by 3 bases, with 13 bases between the two germline ends. CDR3 bases: TGTGCCAGCACCGTGGGAGTCAGCTACGAGCAGTACTTC. This codes for CASTVGVSYEQYF.

The genes are TRBV28 and TRBJ2-1; 12 bases map to TRBD2. In germline, CDR1 is MDHEN, CDR2 SYDVKM. Trimming cost V 3 bases and J 0 bases; bases outside gene matches: 12. The CDR3 runs to 20 residues. DNA of the CDR3: TGTGCCAGCAGTTTGGTTACTAGCGGGAGGACACCGAGCTCCTACAATGAGCAGTTCTTC. It specifies CASSLVTSGRTPSSYNEQFF.

The genes are TRBV6-5 and TRBJ2-3, with 11 bases fitting TRBD2. In germline, CDR1 is MNHEY, CDR2 SVGAGI. V dropped 4 bases and J dropped 4; count of bases not matched to a gene: 4. The CDR3 length is 15 residues. The CDR3 here is CASSLAGGPADTQYF. In DNA, the CDR3 is TGTGCCAGCAGTTTAGCGGGGGGGCCCGCAGATACGCAGTATTTT.

J is TRBJ2-7 and V is TRBV7-2; the match to TRBD2 covers 7 bases. The CDR3 consists of 17 residues. Germline CDR1 and CDR2: SGHTA and FQGNSA. J was trimmed by 0 bases and V by 6 bases; bases with no gene match: 14. The CDR3: CASSPNLSGVSSYEQYF. The CDR3 bases are TGTGCCAGCAGTCCCAACCTGAGCGGGGTGAGCTCCTACGAGCAGTACTTC.

V gene TRBV27 combines with J gene TRBJ2-6; the D gene is possibly TRBD2 (5 bases). Germline V CDR1 and CDR2: MNHEY, SMNVEV (reference sequence). The V and J ends lost 6 bases and 0 bases respectively, with 9 bases between them. This CDR3 contains 15 residues. The CDR3, as DNA: TGTGCCAGCAGCCGCGGGCGCTCTGGGGCCAACGTCCTGACTTTC. Translating gives CASSRGRSGANVLTF.

The rearrangement uses TRBV10-3 and TRBJ2-1; TRBD2 aligns across 10 bases. The junction had 5 bases not matched to a gene; V was cut back by 8 bases and J by 4 bases. In germline, CDR1 is ENHRY, CDR2 SYGVKD. This CDR3 spans 14 amino acids. The chain's CDR3 is CAIGTSGEYNEQFF. DNA for the CDR3: TGTGCCATCGGAACTAGCGGGGAGTACAATGAGCAGTTCTTC.

The gene calls are TRBV27 and TRBJ1-2; D perhaps matches TRBD1 (6 bases). With 2 bases removed from V and 5 bases from J, the gap between germline ends came to 15 bases. The CDR3 consists of 15 residues. Germline lookup yields CDR1 MNHEY and CDR2 SMNVEV (reference sequence). The CDR3 here is CASSLAGRGGYGYTF. DNA for the CDR3: TGTGCCAGCAGTTTAGCCGGCAGGGGAGGGTATGGCTACACCTTC.

The chain uses TRBV7-9 and TRBJ2-1; D might be TRBD2 (6 bases). V lost 0 bases, J lost 0 bases, and 15 bases lay in between. CDR1 is SEHNR, CDR2 FQNEAQ, per germline (reference sequence). CDR3 size: 18 residues. The CDR3 is CASSLAVTSTHSYNEQFF. The CDR3 DNA follows: TGTGCCAGCAGCTTAGCTGTAACTAGCACCCACTCCTACAATGAGCAGTTCTTC.

The rearrangement links TRBV18 to TRBJ1-4, with unresolved D. Per germline, CDR1 KGHSH and CDR2 LQKENI. The CDR3 runs to 15 residues. The V gene lost 3 bases and the J gene lost 7 bases, with 15 bases spanning the gap. CDR3 protein: CASSPSGRLAEKLFF. Here the CDR3 DNA reads TGTGCCAGCTCACCCTCCGGGAGGTTGGCTGAAAAACTGTTTTTT.

The chain recombines TRBV4-3 with TRBJ2-7; D may be TRBD2 (5 bases). V lost 0 bases to trimming and J lost 5 bases, with 8 bases between them. This CDR3 has 13 amino acids. CDR1 and CDR2 from the germline V gene are LGHNA and YSLEER. The CDR3 DNA follows: TGCGCCAGCAGCCAAGATCACGGGAACGAGCAGTACTTC. It codes for CASSQDHGNEQYF.

The J gene is TRBJ2-2, the V gene TRBV19; D is uncertain. From germline, CDR1 is LNHDA and CDR2 SQIVND (reference sequence). The ends were cut back, 2 bases at V and 4 bases at J, with 11 bases in the middle. This CDR3 has 15 amino acids. The CDR3 is CASSISGASTGELFF. The CDR3 nucleotides are TGTGCCAGTAGTATATCAGGTGCGAGCACCGGGGAGCTGTTTTTT.

The CDR3, as DNA: TGTGCCAGTAGTATGGGTTCACAGGGAACGCGGCCCCAGCATTTT. Translation gives CASSMGSQGTRPQHF. The chain recombines TRBV19 with TRBJ1-5, with D perhaps TRBD1 (6 bases). The CDR3 contains 15 residues. Germline V gene lookup returns CDR1 LNHDA and CDR2 SQIVND (reference sequence). V lost 3 bases, J lost 9 bases, and 18 bases lay in between.

The V and J genes are TRBV6-5 and TRBJ2-7, with TRBD1 identical over 11 bases. CDR3 length equals 14 residues. The germline CDR1 and CDR2 sequences are MNHEY and SVGAGI. The trim removed 4 bases at V and 3 bases at J, leaving 2 bases unmatched. Here the CDR3 reads CASSFGTGGYEQYF. In DNA form, the CDR3 reads TGTGCCAGCAGTTTCGGGACAGGGGGCTACGAGCAGTACTTC.

The genes are TRBV4-3 and TRBJ2-3, with D hard to call. The CDR3 extends over 15 amino acids. Germline V CDR1 and CDR2: LGHNA, YSLEER. Trimming removed 0 bases at V and 1 base at J, with 8 bases between. CDR3 protein: CASSQDRLGTDTQYF. For the CDR3, the DNA is TGCGCCAGCAGCCAAGATCGCCTAGGCACAGATACGCAGTATTTT.

The rearrangement joins TRBV10-3 to TRBJ1-5, with D unresolved. Germline V gene lookup returns CDR1 ENHRY and CDR2 SYGVKD. The CDR3 is made up of 14 amino acids. With 1 base removed from V and 8 bases from J, the gap between germline ends came to 12 bases. The CDR3 here is CAISEFPGSKPQHF. CDR3 DNA: TGTGCCATCAGTGAGTTTCCGGGATCTAAGCCCCAGCATTTT.

The genes are TRBV5-1 and TRBJ1-5; a possible D gene is TRBD1 (5 bases). Trimming pared 2 bases from V and 7 bases from J, leaving 13 bases between. The length of the CDR3 is 14 residues. Germline V gene lookup returns CDR1 SGHRS and CDR2 YFSETQ. CDR3 in amino acids: CASSLGLGGQPQHF. The CDR3 DNA sequence: TGCGCCAGCAGCTTAGGCCTGGGGGGACAGCCCCAGCATTTT.

The rearrangement links TRBV6-5 to TRBJ2-5, with TRBD2 identical over 9 bases. V gave up 8 bases and J gave up 4 bases; unmatched junction bases: 5. CDR3 size: 13 residues. CDR1 MNHEY and CDR2 SVGAGI come from the germline V gene. The CDR3 region is CASAPRGGETQYF. The CDR3 DNA sequence: TGTGCCAGCGCCCCGCGGGGGGGAGAGACCCAGTACTTC.

The rearrangement uses TRBV2 and TRBJ2-2; TRBD1 is a possible D gene (5 bases). The CDR3 contains 12 residues. Between the trimmed V and J ends, which lost 6 bases and 5 bases, there was a span of 7 bases. Per the germline V gene, CDR1 is SNHLY and CDR2 is FYNNEI. In DNA form, the CDR3 reads TGTGCCAGCAGCAGGGCAACCGGGGAGCTGTTTTTT. It is translated as CASSRATGELFF.

The chain couples TRBV5-4 to TRBJ1-2; the D gene is possibly TRBD1 (5 bases). The CDR3 runs to 15 residues. Germline V gene data show CDR1 as SGHNT and CDR2 as YYREEE (reference sequence). In DNA form, the CDR3 reads TGTGTCTCGAACGAGTACCTAACCAGGGACTATGGCTACACCTTC. Translated, it gives CVSNEYLTRDYGYTF.